The entry that follows covers one T cell receptor (beta chain) sequence. The antigen it recognizes is unknown. Per-nucleotide qualities are absent, and no much larger clonotype sits a single base away. These data belong to a study of OX40 agonist ivuxolimab in advanced cancers. Regarding the research as a whole: Ivuxolimab was an agonistic, fully human IgG2 monoclonal antibody directed against OX40 (CD134), a costimulatory receptor. Prior anti-PD-1, anti-PD-L1 or anti-CTLA-4 therapy was permitted, and about two fifths of dose-escalation patients had received checkpoint inhibitors. Peripheral TCRbeta sequencing was intended to test whether TCR sequence diversity was altered and clonal T-cell expansion was caused by ivuxolimab. The monotherapy dose-escalation portion (N = 52 patients) of the phase I ivuxolimab trial is reported in the paper. Intravenous ivuxolimab was administered to patients every 2 weeks at six dose levels: 0.01, 0.1, 0.3, 1.5, 3 and 10 mg/kg. The dose-escalation cohort was around 83% male with a mean age of about 54 years, ranging from roughly 23 to 90. Of the approximately 50 dose-escalation patients, hepatocellular carcinoma was present in some 19, melanoma in roughly 15, renal cell carcinoma in 9 and head and neck cancer in 9. Partial responses were achieved by three dose-escalation patients, of whom one had hepatocellular carcinoma and two had cutaneous melanoma.

General conclusions and limits of the study: After ivuxolimab, more expanded clones were found on average in CD8+ T cells than in CD4+ T cells. Low levels of normalized T-cell clonal expansion were also seen in some patients who did not respond. At doses of 0.1 to 3.0 mg/kg, clonal expansion of both CD4+ and CD8+ T cells in blood was seen between baseline and week 6. The antigen specificity of the peripheral T cells that underwent clonal expansion was not determined. In partial responders in the 0.1-3.0 mg/kg groups, normalized peripheral clonal expansion was found to be among the lowest, especially among CD8+ T cells.

The trial excluded patients who had a history of autoimmune disease or who were on systemic immunosuppression. In every dose cohort, peripheral blood was drawn for TCR sequencing at baseline, cycle 4 day 1, and cycle 7 day 1. Samples came from an open-label, multicenter, first-in-human phase I dose-escalation trial of ivuxolimab. Adults with locally advanced or metastatic melanoma, renal cell, hepatocellular, or head and neck squamous cell carcinoma were enrolled in the trial. Before TCR sequencing, CD4+ T cells and CD8+ T cells from peripheral blood were sorted into separate populations. Between the V and J ends, shortened by 5 bases and 2 bases respectively, the junction contains 12 bases. Per the germline V gene, SGHTA is the CDR1 and FQGTGA is the CDR2. The CDR3 spans 15 residues, from the cysteine through the phenylalanine. Just CDR3 DNA is preserved here, 45 bases in frame from base 1. For sequencing of the TCRbeta CDR3 region, genomic DNA was extracted from the sorted cells. The immunoSEQ Assay was used for sequencing of TCRbeta CDR3 regions. TCRdb mirrors the immuneACCESS table, restricted to in-frame sequences. Some clones are absent from its copies; in checked studies, under half trace to an unresolved V gene, and the reason for the others is unknown. This sample holds tens of thousands of clones; 88% were observed only once. The ten largest clones capture 0.45% to 0.6% of the sample.

The source of this sequence is an adult with an advanced solid tumor such as melanoma, head and neck, liver or kidney cancer. The sequencing used CD4+ or CD8+ T cells sorted from blood, collected in a trial of the OX40 agonist ivuxolimab. Here the chain combines TRBV7-3 and TRBJ2-2; the D assignment is uncertain and may be TRBD1 or TRBD2, with 5 bases supporting each. The sequence in DNA is TGTGCCAGCAGCCCCGGGACGGCTAACACCGGGGAGCTGTTTTTT. This translates into CASSPGTANTGELFF.